This T cell receptor beta chain was identified during a study of regulatory T cells in long-lasting Graves disease. This clonotype was counted ten times or more. CDR3 regions were amplified by Arm-PCR using iRepertoire HTBI primers to build TCR beta libraries. TCRdb reprocessed the multiplex PCR reads with MiXCR, giving one entry per CDR3 protein. This sample has roughly 250,000 distinct CDR3 sequences, with about 20% found just once. V lost 2 bases and J lost 4, with 18 bases in between. Germline CDR1 is SGHDT and CDR2 is YYEEEE. This CDR3 is 16 amino acids long. The time point denotes: newly diagnosed GD, antithyroid drugs for less than 3 months. PBMC RNA was the source of the TCR library. Separately, the same data were catalogued under a study of T cells in Graves' hyperthyroidism and ophthalmopathy.

The chain joins TRBV5-6 to TRBJ1-1, with D unresolved. The starting material was peripheral blood mononuclear cells (PBMCs), obtained at new diagnosis, from a patient treated with antithyroid drugs. The receptor comes from a woman aged 25 to 45 with Graves disease. Here the CDR3 DNA reads TGTGCCAGCAGCTTAGGACCTATACAAGGACGCACTGAAGCTTTCTTT. Amino acids: CASSLGPIQGRTEAFF.